This is a list of T cell receptor beta chains from one sample in a study of early T cells in non-severe SARS-CoV-2 infection. TCRdb re-derived calls from the 5' RACE reads in MiXCR, one entry per CDR3 protein. This repertoire shows 48,000 or so distinct CDR3 sequences, 6% to 8% found once; its top ten account for roughly 6.9%. Sequences were derived from whole blood, sampled at baseline. The receptors originated from an adult who was a healthcare worker with PCR-confirmed SARS-CoV-2 infection or an uninfected control (not recorded which). The CDR3 runs from the conserved cysteine through the conserved F or W. A D gene is named only where the DNA matches it firmly. Part of the rows lack a size; the others show once, few, many or a class for expanded clones.

TRBJ2-7,NA,TRBV9,few,CASSVLASGEQYF,TGTGCCAGCAGCGTATTGGCCTCAGGGGAGCAGTACTTC
TRBJ2-7,NA,TRBV7-3,many,CASSPDSNYEQYF,TGTGCCAGCAGCCCGGACTCGAACTACGAGCAGTACTTC
TRBJ2-7,TRBD2,TRBV7-2,few,CASSLGGTRSYEQYF,TGTGCCAGCAGCTTGGGAGGGACTAGATCCTACGAGCAGTACTTC
TRBJ1-2,TRBD1,TRBV18,NA,CASLMTGDDYGYTF,TGTGCCAGCCTAATGACAGGGGATGACTATGGCTACACCTTC
TRBJ2-2,NA,TRBV20-1,many,CSARNPLVTGELFF,TGCAGTGCTAGGAATCCACTAGTCACCGGGGAGCTGTTTTTT
TRBJ2-5,NA,TRBV28,NA,CASSTRGTAAQETQYF,TGTGCCAGCAGCACCCGGGGGACCGCTGCTCAAGAGACCCAGTACTTC
TRBJ2-7,TRBD2,TRBV10-2,many,CASSDLGTSTYF,TGCGCCAGCAGTGATTTGGGGACTAGCACGTACTTC
TRBJ2-7,TRBD1,TRBV20-1,many,CSATGQGNYEQYF,TGCAGTGCTACAGGACAGGGGAACTACGAGCAGTACTTC
TRBJ1-1,NA,TRBV6-6,many,CASAPPGGRHTEAFF,TGTGCCAGCGCCCCCCCCGGGGGCAGACACACTGAAGCTTTCTTT
TRBJ2-7,TRBD1,TRBV20-1,NA,CSAREWSGGYEQYF,TGCAGTGCTAGAGAATGGTCAGGGGGCTACGAGCAGTACTTC
TRBJ2-7,TRBD2,TRBV7-2,many,CASSSGTTSYEQYF,TGTGCCAGCAGCTCCGGGACTACCAGCTACGAGCAGTACTTC